This is a list of T cell receptor beta chains from one sample in a study of tumor and adjacent non-tumor tissue in lung cancer. TCRdb reprocessed the multiplex PCR reads with MiXCR, giving one entry per CDR3 protein. The sample carries 71,000 or so distinct CDR3 sequences, around 86% recorded once. The sequencing sample was made of lung tumor tissue. The receptor source for this set is a woman between 45 and 65 years old with non-small cell lung cancer. The CDR3 runs from the conserved cysteine through the conserved F or W. The D gene is left open where the match is weak. Rows give clone size only sometimes, using once, few, many, or a class for an expanded clone.

v_call	clone_size	j_call	d_call	cdr3_aa	cdr3_nt
TRBV14	many	TRBJ2-5	-	CASSQAGRETQYF	TGTGCCAGCAGCCAAGCGGGAAGAGAGACCCAGTACTTC
TRBV6-1	-	TRBJ1-1	-	CARILGRGRTEAFF	TGTGCCAGGATTTTGGGTAGGGGAAGGACTGAAGCTTTCTTT
TRBV12-3/TRBV12-4	-	TRBJ2-3	-	CVSSSVGESTDTQYF	TGTGTCAGCAGCTCAGTAGGGGAGAGCACAGATACACAGTATTTT
TRBV20-1	-	TRBJ2-3	TRBD2	CNARKLAGGTDTQFF	TGCAATGCTAGGAAACTAGCGGGAGGTACAGATACGCAGTTTTTT
TRBV10-2	-	TRBJ1-1	-	CASQGVGTEASF	TGCGCAAGCCAGGGTGTGGGAACTGAGGCTTCCTTT
TRBV5-1	-	TRBJ2-1	-	CASSLGGSGLWDNEQFF	TGCGCCAGCAGTCTTGGGGGGTCAGGGCTTTGGGACAATGAGCAGTTCTTC
TRBV2	-	TRBJ2-7	TRBD1	CISRGDRAYEQYF	TGTATCAGCAGGGGGGACAGGGCCTACGAGCAGTACTTC
TRBV20-1	-	TRBJ2-5	-	CNASERRQDLQETQYF	TGCAATGCTTCGGAACGCCGACAGGATCTACAAGAGACCCAGTACTTC
TRBV20-1	-	TRBJ2-3	-	CTAAGGLTIDTQYF	TGCACTGCGGCAGGCGGGCTGACGATTGATACACAGTATTTT
TRBV29-1	once	TRBJ1-2	-	CSVGAGGEGYGYTF	TGCAGCGTTGGAGCAGGCGGGGAGGGGTATGGCTACACCTTC
TRBV24-1	once	TRBJ2-1	-	CASRERNNNEQFF	TGTGCCAGCCGAGAGCGGAATAACAATGAGCAGTTCTTC
TRBV29-1	-	TRBJ2-1	TRBD2	CSVVSAGGLYEQFF	TGCAGCGTTGTTTCGGCGGGAGGGCTCTATGAGCAGTTCTTC
TRBV6-6	-	TRBJ1-3	-	CASKGNNGNTTYF	TGTGCCAGCAAGGGAAATAATGGAAACACCACATATTTT
TRBV11-2	once	TRBJ1-2	-	CVSSLKGGPNYGYTF	TGTGTCAGCAGCCTAAAGGGGGGGCCCAACTATGGTTACACCTTC
TRBV20-1	-	TRBJ2-1	TRBD1	CSARDKPGDRAIGQFF	TGCAGTGCTAGAGATAAACCTGGCGACAGGGCAATTGGGCAGTTCTTC
TRBV11-3	-	TRBJ2-1	-	CASSLDRNNELFF	TGTGCCAGCAGTTTAGATAGGAACAATGAGTTGTTCTTC
TRBV20-1	once	TRBJ1-2	-	CSARLGTVHGYTF	TGCAGTGCTAGGTTGGGGACCGTACATGGTTACACCTTC
TRBV20-1	-	TRBJ1-5	-	CSVSQPNQPQHF	TGCAGTGTTAGCCAGCCCAATCAACCCCAGCATTTT
TRBV29-1	-	TRBJ2-1	TRBD2	CCGKAGMEYNEQFF	TGCTGTGGAAAAGCGGGAATGGAGTACAATGAGCAGTTCTTC
TRBV20-1	-	TRBJ2-7	-	CSATLARSSSEQYF	TGCAGTGCCACCCTAGCTAGAAGCTCCTCCGAGCAGTACTTC
TRBV20-1	-	TRBJ2-7	-	CSTSPWGSYEQYF	TGCAGTACTAGCCCGTGGGGCTCCTACGAGCAGTACTTC
TRBV11-2	-	TRBJ1-5	-	CASSMRPNQPQHF	TGTGCCAGCAGCATGCGACCCAATCAGCCCCAACATTTT
TRBV20-1	-	TRBJ2-7	-	CSAARPRQRSSYEQYF	TGCAGTGCCGCTAGGCCTAGACAAAGGAGCTCCTACGAGCAGTACTTC
TRBV20-1	-	TRBJ2-7	TRBD2	CSVPDSSGSGYEQYF	TGCAGTGTCCCTGACTCTAGCGGGAGTGGTTACGAGCAGTACTTC
TRBV28	-	TRBJ1-6	-	CASNGRGSPLHF	TGTGCCAGCAACGGACGAGGTTCACCCCTTCACTTT
TRBV5-6	-	TRBJ1-4	-	CASSLGGSGEKLFF	TGTGCCAGCAGCCTGGGGGGAAGCGGCGAAAAACTATTTTTT
TRBV4-3	-	TRBJ2-3	TRBD1	CASSQSDRADMQYF	TGCGCCAGCAGTCAAAGTGACAGGGCAGATATGCAGTATTTT
TRBV12-3/TRBV12-4	-	TRBJ1-5	-	CASCPRGTGLGQPQHF	TGTGCCAGCTGTCCTAGGGGAACAGGATTAGGTCAGCCCCAGCACTTT
TRBV6-5	-	TRBJ1-1	-	CASSTHEMSTEAFF	TGTGCCAGCAGCACACACGAAATGAGTACTGAAGCTTTCTTT
TRBV20-1	-	TRBJ2-7	TRBD2	CSPDSTGTRREHCF	TGCAGTCCAGACTCAACCGGGACTAGGCGCGAGCATTGCTTC
TRBV6-6	once	TRBJ1-2	-	CASSPRDGYGYIF	TGTGCCAGCAGTCCCCGGGACGGCTATGGCTATATCTTC
TRBV12-3/TRBV12-4	-	TRBJ1-3	TRBD1	CASRQYREPGQGKRNAIYF	TGTGCCAGCAGACAGTATAGGGAGCCGGGACAGGGAAAAAGAAACGCCATATATTTT
TRBV24-1	-	TRBJ2-1	-	CAISKVSSRSYNDQFF	TGTGCCATCAGTAAGGTCAGCAGCAGATCCTACAATGATCAATTCTTC
TRBV28	-	TRBJ2-6	TRBD1	CASSPDRAGTNVLSF	TGTGCCAGCAGTCCGGACAGGGCTGGGACCAACGTCCTGTCTTTC
TRBV29-1	-	TRBJ2-3	TRBD2	CSAGLASDSQYF	TGCAGCGCCGGACTAGCTTCAGATTCACAGTATTTT
TRBV20-1	-	TRBJ2-1	-	CSVNPSWAYNEQFF	TGCAGCGTTAATCCTAGTTGGGCCTACAATGAGCAGTTCTTC